This T cell receptor (beta chain) was captured in a study of graft-versus-host responses after intestinal transplantation. On the study more broadly: Anti-thymocyte globulin induction was given to all recipients, followed by tacrolimus and steroids for roughly 3 years.

This clone has a single count. Its antigen is currently unknown. Produced via immunoSEQ multiplex PCR; TCRdb's table is partial and in-frame only. The sample contains 65,000 to 90,000 clones, approximately 88% of which appear only once. Germline lookup yields CDR1 SNHLY and CDR2 FYNNEI. The CDR3 has 17 amino acids. V gave up 8 bases and J gave up 1 base; unmatched junction bases: 9. The TCR sequence derives from a human donor who received an intestinal transplant. The sequences come from unstimulated CD8+ T cells sorted from spleen or lymph node cells, collected before intestinal transplant. The chain employs TRBV2 and TRBJ2-1, with TRBD2 matching 12 bases. Here the CDR3 reads CASWTSGVGWSYNEQFF. DNA of the CDR3: TGTGCCAGCTGGACTAGCGGGGTGGGGTGGTCCTACAATGAGCAGTTCTTC.